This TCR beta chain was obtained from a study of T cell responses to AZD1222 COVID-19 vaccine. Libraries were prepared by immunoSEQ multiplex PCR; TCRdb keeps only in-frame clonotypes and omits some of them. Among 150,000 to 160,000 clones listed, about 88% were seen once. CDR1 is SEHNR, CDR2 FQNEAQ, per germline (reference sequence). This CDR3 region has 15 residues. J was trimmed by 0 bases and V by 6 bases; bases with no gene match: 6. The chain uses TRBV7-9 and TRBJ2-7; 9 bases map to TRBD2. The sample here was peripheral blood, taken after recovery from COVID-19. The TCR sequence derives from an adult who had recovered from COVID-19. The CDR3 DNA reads TGTGCCAGCAGTTTTACTAGCGGGTCCTCCTACGAGCAGTACTTC. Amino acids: CASSFTSGSSYEQYF.